This T cell receptor (beta chain) was sequenced during a study of control samples from healthy donors and cancer patients. CDR3 length: 15 residues. V gave up 4 bases and J gave up 2 bases, with 16 bases separating them. Germline V gene lookup returns CDR1 SGHRS and CDR2 YFSETQ. Profiling relied on immunoSEQ multiplex PCR, and the TCRdb table lists in-frame clones only, not all of them. The listing contains about 190,000 clones. The sequenced material came from blood. This TCR derives from a woman between 25 and 40 years old in good health. This chain connects TRBV5-1 to TRBJ2-7, with D possibly being TRBD1 or TRBD2 (6 bases each). The DNA for the CDR3 is TGCGCCAGCAGCGGACGATGGGGGGCGGCCTACGAGCAGTACTTC. It codes for CASSGRWGAAYEQYF.